This T cell receptor beta chain stems from a study of technical replicates of blood from a few donors. Losses at the gene ends were 4 bases for V and 5 bases for J; bases not matched to a gene: 6. The CDR3 runs to 14 residues. Germline assignment: CDR1 SGHNT and CDR2 YYREEE (reference sequence). Method: immunoSEQ multiplex PCR; TCRdb's copy keeps in-frame clones and lacks some. In the table there are under 95,000 clones, around 91% of which are singletons. The sample comprised T cells isolated from PBMCs. The rearrangement uses TRBV5-4 and TRBJ1-1; 9 nucleotides line up with TRBD1. The clonotype was recovered from a human donor in good health. Some clones in this sample may be carry-over from other donors' samples. The CDR3 spells CASSPGQGWTEAFF. The CDR3 region has the DNA TGTGCCAGCAGCCCGGGACAGGGTTGGACTGAAGCTTTCTTT.